This entry features one T cell receptor (beta chain) sequence. The data were obtained in a study of CD8 T cells in Susac syndrome. About 0.5 to 1 ug RNA was reverse transcribed with random hexamers. An immunoSEQ multiplex PCR amplified TCR beta CDR3 over 54 Vbeta and 13 Jbeta. TCRdb fed the immunoSEQ multiplex PCR reads into MiXCR, producing one record per CDR3 protein. The sample carries about 290,000 distinct CDR3 sequences, roughly 85% recorded once. Trimming took 0 bases from V and 4 from J; bases not matched to a gene: 15. The CDR3 contains 18 residues. Germline assignment: CDR1 SGHRS and CDR2 YFSETQ. TCR beta sequencing was performed on blood CD8+ and CD4+ T cells. The multiple sclerosis control group consisted of treatment-naive patients whose relapsing-remitting disease, which was either stable or active, fulfilled revised McDonald criteria.

V is TRBV5-1 and J is TRBJ2-5, with 7 positions matching TRBD1. The sequenced material came from CD8+ T cells from PBMCs. This clonotype originated in a human donor with multiple sclerosis. CDR3 DNA: TGCGCCAGCAGCTTGGGTCCCAGGACAGGCCCTTTAGGAGAGACCCAGTACTTC. The encoded protein is CASSLGPRTGPLGETQYF.